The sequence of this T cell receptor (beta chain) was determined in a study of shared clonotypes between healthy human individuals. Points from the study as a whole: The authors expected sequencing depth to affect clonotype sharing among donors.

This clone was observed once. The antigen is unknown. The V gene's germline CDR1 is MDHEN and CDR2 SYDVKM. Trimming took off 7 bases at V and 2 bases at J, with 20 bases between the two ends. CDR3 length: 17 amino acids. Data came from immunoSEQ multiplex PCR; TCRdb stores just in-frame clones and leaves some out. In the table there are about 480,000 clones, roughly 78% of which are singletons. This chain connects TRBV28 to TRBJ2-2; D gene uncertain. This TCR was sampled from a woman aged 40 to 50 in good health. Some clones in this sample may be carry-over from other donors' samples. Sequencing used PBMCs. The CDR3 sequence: CASTTWQTKINTGELFF. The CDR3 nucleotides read TGTGCCAGCACCACTTGGCAGACAAAGATAAACACCGGGGAGCTGTTTTTT. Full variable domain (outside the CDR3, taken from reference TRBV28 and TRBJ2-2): DVKVTQSSRYLVKRTGEKVFLECVQDMDHENMFWYRQDPGLGLRLIYFSYDVKMKEKGDIPEGYSVSREKKERFSLILESASTNQTSMYLCASTTWQTKINTGELFFGEGSRLTVL.